The rows below give T cell receptor beta chains drawn from one sample of a study of blood T cells in healthy people across ages. TCRdb analysed the 5' RACE reads with MiXCR anew, one entry per CDR3 protein. The table has about 760,000 distinct CDR3 sequences, roughly 25% seen once. This same sample was also part of a study on T cells of mothers and their children.

Material for sequencing was blood. The receptors were sampled from a boy aged 5-17 years in good health. CDR3s include the opening cysteine and the closing phenylalanine or tryptophan. D genes are given only for firm matches. Rows give clone size only sometimes, using once, few, many, or a class for an expanded clone.

j_call v_call clone_size d_call cdr3_nt cdr3_aa
TRBJ1-1 TRBV5-1 . . TGCGCCAGCAGCCAACTCATACGGGGAAACACTGAAGCTTTCTTT CASSQLIRGNTEAFF
TRBJ2-7 TRBV3-1 few TRBD2 TGTGCCAGCAGCCAATCGACTAGCGGGAGCTCCTACGAGCAGTACTTC CASSQSTSGSSYEQYF
TRBJ2-7 TRBV6-1 . TRBD2 TGTGCCAGCAGTCAGGGTAATAATGGGAGGGCCGTCCACGAGCAGTACTTC CASSQGNNGRAVHEQYF
TRBJ1-5 TRBV7-8 few . TGTGCCAGTACAGCAGTGGGACAAGCCCAGCCCCAGCATTTT CASTAVGQAQPQHF
TRBJ2-4 TRBV11-2 . TRBD2 TGTGCCAGCAGCTTAGAGATTAGCGGGGGAAAAGCCAAAAACATTCAGTACTTC CASSLEISGGKAKNIQYF
TRBJ2-3 TRBV28 . . TGTGCCAGCAGTTTATCCCCTAGGGATGGCGCGCAGTATTTT CASSLSPRDGAQYF
TRBJ2-7 TRBV4-1 . TRBD2 TGCGCCAGCAGCCAACGGGATGGCGGGAGGGTGTACGAGCAGTACTTC CASSQRDGGRVYEQYF
TRBJ1-4 TRBV14 . . TGTGCCAGCAGCCAAGAACCCGGTCCGGGAGAAAAACTGTTTTTT CASSQEPGPGEKLFF
TRBJ2-5 TRBV11-3 . TRBD1 TGTGCCAGCAGCCCAGGACAGGAACGGTACCAAGAGACCCAGTACTTC CASSPGQERYQETQYF
TRBJ2-5 TRBV20-1 . TRBD2 TGCAGTGCTATCTCCTTGCTAGCGGAAACCCGTATTGCTCAAGAGACCCAGTACTTC CSAISLLAETRIAQETQYF
TRBJ2-7 TRBV2 few . TGTGCCAGCAGTGACAGGGTAGAATACGAGCAGTACTTC CASSDRVEYEQYF
TRBJ2-3 TRBV20-1 . TRBD2 TGCAGTGCTAGCAAGGCGAGCGGGGAGGGAGGAGATACGCAGTATTTT CSASKASGEGGDTQYF
TRBJ2-3 TRBV12-3/TRBV12-4 . . TGTGCCAGCAGTTCCCCGGACTGGACAGATACGCAGTATTTT CASSSPDWTDTQYF
TRBJ2-4 TRBV9 . . TGTGCCAGCAGCGTAGCCGGGGGACAGGCCAAAAACATTCAGTACTTC CASSVAGGQAKNIQYF
TRBJ2-7 TRBV3-1 . TRBD2 TGTGCCAGCAGCCAAGTTGCGGGGGTCGGCGAGCAGTACTTC CASSQVAGVGEQYF
TRBJ2-5 TRBV5-1 few TRBD2 TGCGCCAGCAGCTTAAGCGGGAGTGGGCAAGAGACCCAGTACTTC CASSLSGSGQETQYF
TRBJ2-7 TRBV12-3/TRBV12-4 . . TGTGCCAGCAGTTTTGTCTACGGGACGGTCCTAGACTACGAGCAGTACTTC CASSFVYGTVLDYEQYF
TRBJ2-1 TRBV29-1 . TRBD2 TGCAGCGTAGGATTTAGACTAGCGGAGACCTACAATGAGCAGTTCTTC CSVGFRLAETYNEQFF
TRBJ2-3 TRBV20-1 . TRBD2 TGCAGTGCTAGACTGGGGGCCAACCCCGGACTAGCGGGAGGGCCAACAGATACGCAGTATTTT CSARLGANPGLAGGPTDTQYF
TRBJ2-7 TRBV20-1 . TRBD1 TGCAGTGCTAGAGTGGGGCTAGGGACAGGGAGGCCCTACGAGCAGTACTTC CSARVGLGTGRPYEQYF
TRBJ1-4 TRBV2 . TRBD1 TGTGCCAGCAAACAGGGGGCTGAAAAACTGTTTTTT CASKQGAEKLFF
TRBJ2-5 TRBV15 few . TGTGCCACCAGCAGACAGGACGGCGAGACCCAGTACTTC CATSRQDGETQYF
TRBJ2-7 TRBV12-3/TRBV12-4 . TRBD1 TGTGCCAGCAGGTGGGGACAGGGAATGAACTACGAGCAGTACTTC CASRWGQGMNYEQYF
TRBJ2-1 TRBV7-2 many . TGCGCCAGCAGCTTGGCCAGGGATGAGCAGTTCTTC CASSLARDEQFF
TRBJ2-5 TRBV3-1 . . TGTGCCAGCAGCCGCCCCCGGGACGGGCAAGAGACCCAGTACTTC CASSRPRDGQETQYF
TRBJ1-1 TRBV12-3/TRBV12-4 . . TGTGCCAGCACCCTTTTAGGCACTGAAGCTTTCTTT CASTLLGTEAFF
TRBJ1-4 TRBV3-1 . . TGTGCCAGCAGCCAAGTGGGGGGGCAAAAACGACTGTTTTTT CASSQVGGQKRLFF
TRBJ2-1 TRBV3-1 few . TGTGCCAGCAGCCAATTCCTCACAGAAACCCAGACGTTCTTC CASSQFLTETQTFF
TRBJ1-1 TRBV6-1 . . TGTGCCAGCAGTGCTTTACCGCTCGGGGGCCCGAACACTGAAGCTTTCTTT CASSALPLGGPNTEAFF
TRBJ1-2 TRBV5-6 . TRBD1 TGTGCCAGCAGCTTACTGCACCAGACAGGGAACTATGGCTACACCTTC CASSLLHQTGNYGYTF
TRBJ1-2 TRBV29-1 . . TGCAGCGTTGATGGCCTGGGGAACGACGGCTATGGCTACACCTTC CSVDGLGNDGYGYTF
TRBJ2-5 TRBV12-3/TRBV12-4 . TRBD2 TGTGCCAGCAGTGAACGGGACTATTATGAGGAGACCCAGTACTTC CASSERDYYEETQYF
TRBJ2-5 TRBV5-1 few TRBD1 TGCGCCAGCAGCTTCGATGGGGACAGGAAAGAGACCCAGTACTTC CASSFDGDRKETQYF
TRBJ2-3 TRBV20-1 once . TGCAGTGCTCCCCATAAGGAGGGTACGCAGTATTTT CSAPHKEGTQYF
TRBJ2-3 TRBV2 few . TGTGCCAGCAGTGTTGGCGGTACTATAGGAGATACGCAGTATTTT CASSVGGTIGDTQYF
TRBJ2-7 TRBV7-2 few . TGTGCCAGCAGCTTAGGGAGAGATTACCGCTCCTACGAGCAGTACTTC CASSLGRDYRSYEQYF
TRBJ2-5 TRBV29-1 . . TGCAGCGCCGGCCACTTTAGAGAGACCCAGTACTTC CSAGHFRETQYF
TRBJ2-7 TRBV6-5 few TRBD2 TGTGCCAGCTCCAAAGCGGGAGCCACCTACGAGCAGTACTTC CASSKAGATYEQYF
TRBJ2-3 TRBV20-1 . . TGCAGTGCTAGACTACCCGGGGCAGAAACAGATACGCAGTATTTT CSARLPGAETDTQYF
TRBJ2-6 TRBV14 few . TGTGCCAGCAGCCAATTCGGATCTGGGGCCAACGTCCTGACTTTC CASSQFGSGANVLTF